The T cell receptor beta chain under discussion was sequenced for a study of molecular identifiers for immune sequencing clone quantification. Study-level information: RNA, taken in replicates from approximately 20,000 or 100,000 naive CD8 cells, was split five ways, with four sequenced.

The V gene end was trimmed by 6 bases and the J gene end by 0 bases; junction bases not matched to a gene: 12. CDR3 size: 18 residues. The germline V gene encodes CDR1 DFQATT and CDR2 SNEGSKA (reference sequence). This clonotype has ten or more counts. Making the bulk TCR libraries relied on previously described methods and listed TCR primers. TCRdb re-called the PCR reads through MiXCR, storing one row per CDR3 protein. Of about 640,000 distinct CDR3 sequences listed, roughly 21% were seen once; the top ten hold roughly 0.83%. Libraries of naive CD8 T cells were made from about 19,000 to 1,100,000 sorted cells. They used 10%, 30% or 50% RNA. The authors sorted naive CD8 T cells as CD8+CD4-CCR7+CD45RA+.

The clonotype originates from a human donor in good health. Some libraries in this study had Jurkat cell RNA spiked in. Specimen: naive CD8+ T cells from blood, with Jurkat cell RNA spiked in. The subset here: FACS-sorted CD8+CD4-CCR7+CD45RA+ naive T cells. V and J are TRBV20-1 and TRBJ2-6; 9 nucleotides line up with TRBD1. The CDR3 protein is CSALLGQGFFSGANVLTF. The CDR3 region has the DNA TGCAGTGCGTTATTAGGACAGGGGTTTTTCTCTGGGGCCAACGTCCTGACTTTC.